This TCR beta chain was sequenced for a study of OX40 agonist ivuxolimab in advanced cancers. Points from the study as a whole: On average, CD8+ T cells showed a greater number of expanded clones than CD4+. At 0.1 to 3.0 mg/kg, CD4+ and CD8+ blood T cells expanded clonally by week 6.

Enrollment shut out patients with autoimmune disease history or systemic immunosuppression. About this clone: As yet, its antigen is unknown.

Method: immunoSEQ multiplex PCR; TCRdb's copy keeps in-frame clones and lacks some. The sample shows some 130,000 clones, about 92% of them seen only once. The sequencing here drew on CD4+ or CD8+ T cells sorted from blood, taken in a trial of the OX40 agonist ivuxolimab. The TCR comes from an adult with an advanced solid tumor such as melanoma, head and neck, liver or kidney cancer.

The CDR3 region has the DNA TGCGCCAGCAGAGCGGGGCCGGGGGACACGCAGTATTTT. It encodes CASRAGPGDTQYF. This chain links TRBV10-1 with TRBJ2-3; 7 bases fit TRBD2. This CDR3 contains 13 residues. The junction had 9 bases not matched to a gene; V was cut back by 6 bases and J by 9 bases. Germline CDR1 and CDR2: WNHNN and SYGVQD (reference sequence).